These T cell receptor beta chains were read from a single sample in a study of blood T cell repertoires in COVID-19. Using immunoSEQ multiplex PCR, the repertoire was profiled, and TCRdb retains in-frame clones only, with some absent. The table includes approximately 35,000 clones, around 87% detected once. The specimen was peripheral blood. Receptors originate from a human donor in a cohort sampled during active COVID-19. CDR3s include the opening cysteine and the closing phenylalanine or tryptophan. D genes are given only for firm matches. Some rows have no size entry. The others give once, few or many, or a class for an expanded clone.

NA,TRBJ1-4,TRBV4-1,NA,CASSRDSNEKLFF,TGCGCCAGCAGCCGGGACTCTAATGAAAAACTGTTTTTT
TRBD1,TRBJ1-2,TRBV7-2,NA,CASSPIGDRNGYTF,TGTGCCAGCAGCCCAATCGGGGACAGAAATGGCTACACCTTC
TRBD2,TRBJ2-1,TRBV10-1,NA,CASSESRLAGANEQFF,TGCGCCAGCAGTGAGTCGAGGCTAGCGGGGGCTAATGAGCAGTTCTTC
TRBD1,TRBJ2-2,TRBV7-2,once,CASSLTRDRGPTTGELFF,TGTGCCAGCAGCTTGACCCGGGACAGGGGCCCCACCACCGGGGAGCTGTTTTTT
NA,TRBJ2-1,TRBV28,NA,CASSLVIPNEQFF,TGTGCCAGCAGTTTAGTCATCCCCAATGAGCAGTTCTTC
NA,TRBJ1-2,TRBV18,once,CASSPRSVELYGYTF,TGTGCCAGCTCACCGCGCTCAGTGGAGCTCTATGGCTACACCTTC
TRBD2,TRBJ2-5,TRBV20-1,NA,CSASLRDPSGGQETQYF,TGCAGTGCTAGTCTTAGGGACCCTAGCGGGGGGCAAGAGACCCAGTACTTC
NA,TRBJ2-1,TRBV6-6,NA,CASSSRRNEQFF,TGTGCCAGCAGTTCGCGGAGGAATGAGCAGTTCTTC
NA,TRBJ1-2,TRBV3-1/TRBV3-2,NA,CASSQDPNLGGSRYGYTF,TGTGCCAGCAGCCAAGATCCCAACCTCGGGGGGTCTCGCTATGGCTACACCTTC
NA,TRBJ1-2,TRBV6-5,NA,CASSYVRGSGYTF,TGTGCCAGCAGTTACGTTCGGGGGAGTGGCTACACCTTC
TRBD1,TRBJ1-2,TRBV24-1,NA,CATSDPGQGNNGYTF,TGTGCCACCAGTGACCCGGGACAGGGGAATAATGGCTACACCTTC
NA,TRBJ1-2,TRBV14,NA,CASSHRREGSGYTF,TGTGCCAGCAGCCACCGAAGGGAAGGGAGTGGCTACACCTTC
TRBD1,TRBJ1-5,TRBV6-2/TRBV6-3,NA,CASSYSDRAGNQPQHF,TGTGCCAGCAGTTACTCGGACAGGGCGGGCAATCAGCCCCAGCATTTT
TRBD2,TRBJ2-3,TRBV7-3,NA,CASSQSGTSGVSDTQYF,TGTGCCAGCAGCCAGTCCGGGACTAGCGGGGTCTCAGATACGCAGTATTTT
NA,TRBJ2-1,TRBV7-2,NA,CASSSSWGPGNEQFF,TGTGCCAGCAGCAGCTCTTGGGGGCCAGGTAATGAGCAGTTCTTC
TRBD1,TRBJ2-7,TRBV5-1,once,CASSGRRTGPYEQYF,TGCGCCAGCAGCGGCCGGCGGACAGGGCCCTACGAGCAGTACTTC
TRBD1,TRBJ2-4,TRBV2,NA,CASRRGTARAKNIQYF,TGTGCCAGCAGGAGGGGGACAGCCCGGGCCAAAAACATTCAGTACTTC
NA,TRBJ1-1,TRBV12-3/TRBV12-4,NA,CASTRQLNTEAFF,TGTGCCAGCACGCGGCAGTTGAACACTGAAGCTTTCTTT
NA,TRBJ2-7,TRBV28,once,CASRVGINYEQYF,TGTGCCAGCAGGGTGGGCATTAACTACGAGCAGTACTTC
TRBD1,TRBJ2-7,TRBV5-4,once,CASSLVGQFDEQYF,TGTGCCAGCAGCTTGGTGGGACAGTTCGACGAGCAGTACTTC
NA,TRBJ1-1,TRBV2,NA,CASSEDRNTEAFF,TGTGCCAGCAGTGAAGACAGGAACACTGAAGCTTTCTTT
TRBD2,TRBJ2-7,TRBV28,NA,CASSVTSGGIYEQYF,TGTGCCAGCAGTGTGACTAGCGGGGGGATCTACGAGCAGTACTTC
NA,TRBJ1-5,TRBV2,few,CASIEAGGNQPQHF,TGTGCCAGCATCGAGGCGGGAGGCAATCAGCCCCAGCATTTT
TRBD1,TRBJ2-1,TRBV7-9,NA,CASSYRTGGTYNEQFF,TGTGCCAGCAGCTACCGGACAGGGGGAACCTACAATGAGCAGTTCTTC
NA,TRBJ1-6,TRBV3-1/TRBV3-2,NA,CASSHRVYRSPLHF,TGTGCCAGCAGCCACAGGGTGTATCGTTCACCCCTCCACTTT
NA,TRBJ1-6,TRBV7-2,NA,CASSSGSMYNSPLHF,TGTGCCAGCAGTTCCGGGTCCATGTATAATTCACCCCTCCACTTT